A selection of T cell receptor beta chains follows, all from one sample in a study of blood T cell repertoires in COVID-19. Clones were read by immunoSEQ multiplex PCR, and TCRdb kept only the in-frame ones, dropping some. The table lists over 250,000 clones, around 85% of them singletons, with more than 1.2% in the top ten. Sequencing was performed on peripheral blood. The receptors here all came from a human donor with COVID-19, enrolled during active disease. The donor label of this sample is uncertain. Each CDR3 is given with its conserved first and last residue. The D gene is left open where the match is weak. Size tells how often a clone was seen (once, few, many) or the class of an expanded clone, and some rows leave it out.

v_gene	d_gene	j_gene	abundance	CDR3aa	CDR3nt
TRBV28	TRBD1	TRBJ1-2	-	CASSSVDRGGYTF	TGTGCCAGCAGTTCCGTGGACAGGGGCGGCTACACCTTC
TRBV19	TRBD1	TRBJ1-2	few	CASSEQGFGYTF	TGTGCCAGTAGTGAACAGGGGTTCGGCTACACCTTC
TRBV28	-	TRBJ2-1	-	CASSSRGSWDEQFF	TGTGCCAGCAGTTCTCGGGGTAGCTGGGATGAGCAGTTCTTC
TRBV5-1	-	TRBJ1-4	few	CASSEGREKLFF	TGCGCCAGCAGCGAGGGGAGGGAAAAACTGTTTTTT
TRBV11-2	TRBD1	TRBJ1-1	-	CASSLEGGTVGAEAFF	TGTGCCAGCAGCTTAGAGGGCGGGACAGTGGGGGCTGAAGCTTTCTTT
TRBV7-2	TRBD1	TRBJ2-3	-	CASSLSRGQDTQYF	TGTGCCAGCAGCTTATCCAGGGGGCAAGATACGCAGTATTTT
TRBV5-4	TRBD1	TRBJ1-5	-	CASSTDRGQPQHF	TGTGCCAGCAGTACCGACAGGGGTCAGCCCCAGCATTTT
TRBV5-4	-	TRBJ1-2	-	CASSAEGTIPDF	TGTGCCAGCAGCGCGGAAGGGACAATCCCGGACTTC
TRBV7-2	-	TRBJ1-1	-	CASSSNRVTTEAFF	TGTGCCAGCAGCTCCAACAGGGTTACCACTGAAGCTTTCTTT
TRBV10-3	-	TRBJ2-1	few	CASTGPSYNEQFF	TGTGCCTCGACAGGACCCTCCTACAATGAGCAGTTCTTC
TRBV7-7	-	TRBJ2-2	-	CASTLSPVNTGELFF	TGTGCTAGCACCTTGTCCCCCGTGAACACCGGGGAGCTGTTTTTT
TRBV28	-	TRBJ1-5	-	CASSQPPDRRNQPQHF	TGTGCCAGCAGTCAACCCCCCGACAGGCGTAATCAGCCCCAGCATTTT